This T cell receptor (beta chain) appears in the sequencing data of a study of CD8 T cells in Susac syndrome. CD8+ and CD4+ T cells from blood underwent TCR beta sequencing. Negative isolation was applied to CD8+ and CD4+ T cells, and FACS enrichment was applied to TEMRA cells. Broader study findings: A relatively small number of individuals underwent TCR sequencing and HLA analysis.

In germline, CDR1 is MNHEY, CDR2 SVGEGT. V was pared by 4 bases and J by 3 bases, with 7 bases between. CDR3 length: 13 amino acids. About this clonotype itself: What it recognizes is unknown.

Random hexamers primed reverse transcription of about 0.5 to 1 ug RNA. Amplification of TCR beta CDR3 spanned 54 Vbeta and 13 Jbeta via immunoSEQ multiplex PCR. MiXCR, applied by TCRdb to the immunoSEQ multiplex PCR reads, yields one record per CDR3 protein. The repertoire holds about 300,000 distinct CDR3 sequences, with almost 85% as singletons. Sequenced material: CD8+ T cells from PBMCs. The TCR sequence derives from a human donor with multiple sclerosis. The genes are TRBV6-2 or TRBV6-3 and TRBJ2-1; D not certain. The CDR3 nucleotides read TGTGCCAGCAGTTCTGCGATCTACAATGAGCAGTTCTTC. Its protein product is CASSSAIYNEQFF.